This TCR beta chain is drawn from a study of T-cell memory formation after mild COVID-19. The germline V gene encodes CDR1 MNHEY and CDR2 SVGEGT. The CDR3 is 15 amino acids. Trimming took 2 bases from V and 7 from J; bases not matched to a gene: 7. 5'RACE primed at constant segments yielded TCR alpha and TCR beta cDNA libraries bearing sample barcodes and UMIs. MiXCR, run by TCRdb on the 5' RACE reads, gives a single entry per CDR3 protein. This table has around 410,000 distinct CDR3 sequences, under 25% appearing once. This clonotype was seen a few times. The chain recombines TRBV6-2 or TRBV6-3 with TRBJ1-5; TRBD1 matches 8 bases. The sequencing sample was made of PBMCs or a T cell subset sorted from them (not recorded which). The sequence came from an adult woman who had mild COVID-19 (a few samples of this study predate the infection). Cell type and time point are not known. The CDR3 DNA reads TGTGCCAGCAGTTACCCTGTCAGGGGGCCCCAGCCCCAGCATTTT. The encoded protein is CASSYPVRGPQPQHF.